This TCR beta chain was identified during a study of blood T cell repertoires in COVID-19. At the level of the study: Sources were T cells, B-cell-depleted T cells, or PBMCs; the material itself was cDNA or gDNA.

Here immunoSEQ multiplex PCR was the method, and the copy in TCRdb shows in-frame clones only, minus some. Found here are 70,000 to 85,000 clones, under 85% of them singletons; the top ten hold around 9%. V was clipped by 5 bases and J by 6 bases; unmatched bases: 9. This CDR3 is built from 15 residues. Germline CDR1 SGHTA, CDR2 FQGNSA. Material: peripheral blood. This clonotype originated in a human donor in a cohort sampled during active COVID-19. This chain connects TRBV7-2 to TRBJ2-2, with 7 nucleotides matching TRBD1. The CDR3 region has the DNA TGTGCCAGCAGCCCAAGGACAGGTCGCCCCGGGGAGCTGTTTTTT. Encoded protein: CASSPRTGRPGELFF.